The T cell receptor (beta chain) described here comes from a study of cytomegalovirus exposure and HLA in healthy donors. General study results and limits: With later analysis, a missense DCLRE1C variant became linked to TCR beta V- and J-gene trimming.

V was clipped by 3 bases and J by 3 bases; unmatched bases: 5. The CDR3 is 13 residues long. Germline V gene lookup returns CDR1 GTSNPN and CDR2 SVGIG (reference sequence). As for this clone: Antigen: not known.

The PCR had 60 Vbeta and 13 Jbeta primers. TCRdb keeps only in-frame clones here, not all; method: immunoSEQ multiplex PCR. Among approximately 95,000 clones listed, around 75% were seen once. The genes are TRBV30 and TRBJ2-7; TRBD1 aligns across 7 bases. What was sequenced was PBMCs. The clonotype originates from a man younger than 35 in good health and CMV-seropositive. CDR3 coding DNA: TGTGCCTGGAGGGAACAGGGGAACTACGAGCAGTACTTC. This codes for CAWREQGNYEQYF.